This T cell receptor beta chain was sequenced for a study of shared clonotypes between healthy human individuals. PCR replicates performed on unsorted PBMC used roughly 300 ng DNA, 30,000 or so T cell genomes. It was on ten immunoSEQ deep assay plates that unsorted PBMC DNA was sequenced. Profiling relied on immunoSEQ multiplex PCR, and the TCRdb table lists in-frame clones only, not all of them. The sample holds about 530,000 clones, about 80% seen once. V lost 2 bases to trimming and J lost 3 bases; unmatched junction nucleotides: 12. CDR3 size: 16 residues. Germline V gene sequence: CDR1 GTSNPN, CDR2 SVGIG (reference sequence). Donors comprised healthy HIV-negative adults lacking recent acute infections or vaccinations. This clone occurred once.

Sample: PBMCs. The chain joins TRBV30 to TRBJ1-1; TRBD1 matches 7 bases. This receptor was taken from a woman in her forties in good health. Some clones in this sample may be carry-over from other donors' samples. The CDR3 DNA sequence: TGTGCCTGGAGTTCCCTTTTGCCAGGGGGGGACACTGAAGCTTTCTTT. It codes for CAWSSLLPGGDTEAFF.